This T cell receptor beta chain was profiled in a study of vaccination and CD4 T cells after COVID-19. Background on the study: Every participant was given two doses of BNT162b2 or mRNA-1273 vaccine. The stimulating agents, overlapping spike peptides, came from SARS-CoV-2, HCoV-NL63, HCoV-OC43 and HCoV-229E.

In its sample, this clonotype was seen a few times. The target antigen is unknown. Trimming removed 5 bases from V and 1 base from J, with 6 bases in between. In germline, CDR1 is SGHTA, CDR2 FQGTGA. CDR3 length: 13 residues. Indicated treatment: approximately 10-day PBMC culture with coronavirus spike peptide pools or control peptides (ViraFEST assay). An Oncomine TCR Beta short-read assay was used to sequence the DNA from cultured CD4+ T cells. From the PCR reads, TCRdb called clonotypes with MiXCR, one entry per CDR3 protein. The sample shows about 19,000 distinct CDR3 sequences, about two fifths of them seen only once.

The chain has TRBV7-3 and TRBJ1-5; the D gene is possibly TRBD1 (5 bases). This TCR derives from a human donor with COVID-19. Input material: cultured CD4+ T cells from blood. CDR3 loop: CASSRDSNQPQHF. CDR3 sequence (DNA): TGTGCCAGCAGCCGGGACAGCAATCAGCCCCAGCATTTT.